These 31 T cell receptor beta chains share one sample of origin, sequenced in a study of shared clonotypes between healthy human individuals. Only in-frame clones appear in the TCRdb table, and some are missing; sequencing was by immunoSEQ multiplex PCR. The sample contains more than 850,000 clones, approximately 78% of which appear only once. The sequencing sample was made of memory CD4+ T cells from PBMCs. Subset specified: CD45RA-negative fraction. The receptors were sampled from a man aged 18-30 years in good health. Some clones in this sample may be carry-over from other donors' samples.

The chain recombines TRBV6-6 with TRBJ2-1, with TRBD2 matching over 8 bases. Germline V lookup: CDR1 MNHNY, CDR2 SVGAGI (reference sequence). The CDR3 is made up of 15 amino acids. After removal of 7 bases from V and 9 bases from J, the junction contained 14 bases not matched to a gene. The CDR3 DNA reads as TGTGCCAGCACGTCCGAGACTAGCGCTTACGGTGAGCAGTTCTTC. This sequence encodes CASTSETSAYGEQFF.

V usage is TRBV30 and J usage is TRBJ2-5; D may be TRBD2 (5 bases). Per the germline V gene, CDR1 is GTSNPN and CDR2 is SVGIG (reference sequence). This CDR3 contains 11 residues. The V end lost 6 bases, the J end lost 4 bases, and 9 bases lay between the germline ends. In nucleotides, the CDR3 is TGTGCCTGTGCCCGGGGAGAGACCCAGTACTTC. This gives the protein CACARGETQYF.

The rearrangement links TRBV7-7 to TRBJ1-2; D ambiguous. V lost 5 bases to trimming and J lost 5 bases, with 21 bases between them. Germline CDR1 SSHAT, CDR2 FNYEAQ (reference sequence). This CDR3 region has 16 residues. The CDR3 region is CASSLRPEDRGYGYTF. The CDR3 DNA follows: TGTGCCAGCAGCCTACGGCCAGAGGACCGAGGATATGGCTACACCTTC.

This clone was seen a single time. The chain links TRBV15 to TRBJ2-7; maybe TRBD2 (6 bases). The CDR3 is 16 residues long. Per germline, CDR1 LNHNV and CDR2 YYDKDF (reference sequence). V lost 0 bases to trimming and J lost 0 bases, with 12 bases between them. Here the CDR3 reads CATSRDLGGTSYEQYF. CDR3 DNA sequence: TGTGCCACCAGCAGAGATTTGGGGGGTACCTCCTACGAGCAGTACTTC. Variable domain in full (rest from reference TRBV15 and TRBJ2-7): DAMVIQNPRYQVTQFGKPVTLSCSQTLNHNVMYWYQQKSSQAPKLLFHYYDKDFNNEADTPDNFQSRRPNTSFCFLDIRSPGLGDTAMYLCATSRDLGGTSYEQYFGPGTRLTVT.

CDR3 sequence (DNA): TGTGCCACCAGCAGAGGTCAGGGTATAGGCGAGCAGTACTTC. Translated: CATSRGQGIGEQYF. The genes are TRBV15 and TRBJ2-7, with D possibly being TRBD1 (5 bases). The CDR3 has 14 residues. V was clipped by 1 base and J by 6 bases, with 13 bases between them. CDR1 and CDR2 (germline): LNHNV, YYDKDF (reference sequence).

The CDR3 bases are TGCGCCAGCGGGGACAGGTCTCTTGGCGAGCAGTACTTC. Protein: CASGDRSLGEQYF. The V gene is TRBV5-1, the J gene TRBJ2-5, with 8 bases lining up with TRBD1. The J call may not be correct, given that the DNA end is closer to TRBJ2-7. This CDR3 is 13 amino acids long. Germline V gene data show CDR1 as SGHRS and CDR2 as YFSETQ.

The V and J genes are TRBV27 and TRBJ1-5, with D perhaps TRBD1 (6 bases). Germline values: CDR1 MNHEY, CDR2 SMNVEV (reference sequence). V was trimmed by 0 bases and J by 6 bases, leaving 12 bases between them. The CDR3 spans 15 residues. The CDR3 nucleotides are TGTGCCAGCAGTTTATCGGGCAGGGGAGCTCAGCCCCAGCATTTT. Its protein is CASSLSGRGAQPQHF.

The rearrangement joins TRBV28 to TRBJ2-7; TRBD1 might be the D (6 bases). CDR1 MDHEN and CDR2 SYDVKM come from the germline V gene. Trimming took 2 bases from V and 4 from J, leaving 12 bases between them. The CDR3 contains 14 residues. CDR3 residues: CASSLDLDRYEQYF. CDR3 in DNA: TGTGCCAGCAGTTTAGACTTAGACAGGTACGAGCAGTACTTC.

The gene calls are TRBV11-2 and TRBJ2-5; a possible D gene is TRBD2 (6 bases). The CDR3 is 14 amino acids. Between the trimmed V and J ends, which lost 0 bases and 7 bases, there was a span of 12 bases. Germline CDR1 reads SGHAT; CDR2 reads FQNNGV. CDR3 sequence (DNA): TGTGCCAGCAGCTTAGAGGGGGGAAGAGGGACCCAGTACTTC. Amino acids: CASSLEGGRGTQYF.

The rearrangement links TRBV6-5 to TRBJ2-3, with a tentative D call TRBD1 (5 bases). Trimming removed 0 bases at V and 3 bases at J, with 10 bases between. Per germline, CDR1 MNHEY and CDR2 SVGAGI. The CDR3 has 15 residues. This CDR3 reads CASSYSIAGTDTQYF. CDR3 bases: TGTGCCAGCAGTTACTCGATCGCAGGGACAGATACGCAGTATTTT.

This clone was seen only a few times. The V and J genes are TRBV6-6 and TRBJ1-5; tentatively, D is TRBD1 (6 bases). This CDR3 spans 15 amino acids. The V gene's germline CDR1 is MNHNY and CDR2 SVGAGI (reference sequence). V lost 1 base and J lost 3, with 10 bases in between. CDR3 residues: CASSYYRVDNQPQHF. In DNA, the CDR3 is TGTGCCAGCAGTTACTACAGGGTTGACAATCAGCCCCAGCATTTT.

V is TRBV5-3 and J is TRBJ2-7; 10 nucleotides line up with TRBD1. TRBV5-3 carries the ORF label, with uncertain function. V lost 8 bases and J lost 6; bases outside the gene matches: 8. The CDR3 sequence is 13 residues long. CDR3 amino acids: CASSLDRGREQYF. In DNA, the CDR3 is TGTGCCAGCAGCCTCGACAGGGGGCGCGAGCAGTACTTC.

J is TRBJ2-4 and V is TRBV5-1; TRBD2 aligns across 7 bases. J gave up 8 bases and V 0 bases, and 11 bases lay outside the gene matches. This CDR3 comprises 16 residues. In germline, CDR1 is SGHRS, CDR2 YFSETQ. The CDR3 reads CASSLVGGGPQHIQYF. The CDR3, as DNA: TGCGCCAGCAGCTTGGTCGGGGGAGGGCCCCAACACATTCAGTACTTC.

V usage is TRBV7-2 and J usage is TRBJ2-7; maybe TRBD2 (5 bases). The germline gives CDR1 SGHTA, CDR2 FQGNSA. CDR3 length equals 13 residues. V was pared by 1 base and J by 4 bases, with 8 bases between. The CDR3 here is CASSLGREYEQYF. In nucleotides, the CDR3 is TGTGCCAGCAGCTTAGGTAGGGAGTACGAGCAGTACTTC.

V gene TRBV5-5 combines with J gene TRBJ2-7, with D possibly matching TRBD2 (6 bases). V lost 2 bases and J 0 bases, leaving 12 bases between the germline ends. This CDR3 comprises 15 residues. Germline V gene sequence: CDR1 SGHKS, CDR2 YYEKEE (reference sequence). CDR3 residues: CASSLGTPHSYEQYF. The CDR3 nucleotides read TGTGCCAGCAGCTTAGGGACTCCTCACTCCTACGAGCAGTACTTC.

CDR3: CASSQAARDYEQYF. CDR3 in DNA: TGTGCCAGCAGCCAAGCTGCCAGGGACTACGAGCAGTACTTC. This chain connects TRBV14 to TRBJ2-7; tentatively, D is TRBD1 (5 bases). V dropped 1 base and J dropped 3 bases, with 10 bases sitting between them. CDR1 and CDR2 (germline): SGHDN, FVKESK. The CDR3 length is 14 residues.

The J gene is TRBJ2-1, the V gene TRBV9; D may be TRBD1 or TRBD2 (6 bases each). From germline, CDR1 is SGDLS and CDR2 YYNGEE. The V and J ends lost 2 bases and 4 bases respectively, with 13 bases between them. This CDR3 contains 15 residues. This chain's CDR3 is CASSVNGGGYNEQFF. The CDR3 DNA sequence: TGTGCCAGCAGCGTGAATGGAGGGGGTTACAATGAGCAGTTCTTC.

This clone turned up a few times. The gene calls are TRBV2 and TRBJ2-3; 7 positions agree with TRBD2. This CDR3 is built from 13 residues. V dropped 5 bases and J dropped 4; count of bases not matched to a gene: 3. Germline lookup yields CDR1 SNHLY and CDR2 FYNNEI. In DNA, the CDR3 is TGTGCCAGCAGTTTGCGGGGGTCAGATACGCAGTATTTT. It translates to CASSLRGSDTQYF.

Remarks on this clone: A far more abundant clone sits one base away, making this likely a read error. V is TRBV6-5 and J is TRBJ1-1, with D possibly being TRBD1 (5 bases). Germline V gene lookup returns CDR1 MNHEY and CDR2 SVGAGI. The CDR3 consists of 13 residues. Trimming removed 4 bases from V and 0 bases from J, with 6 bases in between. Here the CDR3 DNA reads TGTGCCAGCAGTTTGACAGTGAACACTGAAGCTTTCTTT. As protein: CASSLTVNTEAFF.

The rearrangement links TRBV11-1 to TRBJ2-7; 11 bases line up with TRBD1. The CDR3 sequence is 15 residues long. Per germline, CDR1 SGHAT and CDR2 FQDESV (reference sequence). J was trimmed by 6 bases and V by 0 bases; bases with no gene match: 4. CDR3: CASSLAGQGAAEQYF. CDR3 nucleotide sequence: TGTGCCAGCAGCTTAGCTGGACAGGGGGCGGCCGAGCAGTACTTC.

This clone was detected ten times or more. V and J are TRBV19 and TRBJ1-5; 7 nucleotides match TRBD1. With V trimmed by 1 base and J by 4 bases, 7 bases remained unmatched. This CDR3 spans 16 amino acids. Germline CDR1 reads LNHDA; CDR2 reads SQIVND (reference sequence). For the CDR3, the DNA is TGTGCCAGTAGTATAGGGGACAGTCGAAGTAATCAGCCCCAGCATTTT. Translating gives CASSIGDSRSNQPQHF.

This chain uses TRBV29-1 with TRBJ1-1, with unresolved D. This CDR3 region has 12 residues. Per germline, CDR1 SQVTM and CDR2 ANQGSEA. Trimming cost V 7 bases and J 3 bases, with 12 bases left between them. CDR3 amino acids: CSADVVDTEAFF. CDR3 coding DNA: TGCAGCGCAGACGTGGTTGACACTGAAGCTTTCTTT.

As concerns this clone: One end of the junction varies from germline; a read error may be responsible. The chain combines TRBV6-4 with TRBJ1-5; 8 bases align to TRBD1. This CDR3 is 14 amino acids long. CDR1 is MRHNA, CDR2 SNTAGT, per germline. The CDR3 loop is CAISADRGDQPQHF. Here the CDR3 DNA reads TGTGCCATCAGTGCTGACAGGGGCGATCAGCCCCAGCATTTT.

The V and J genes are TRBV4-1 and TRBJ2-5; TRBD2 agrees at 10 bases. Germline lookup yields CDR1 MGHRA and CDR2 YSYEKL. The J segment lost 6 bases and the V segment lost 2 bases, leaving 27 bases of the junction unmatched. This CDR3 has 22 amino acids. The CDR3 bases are TGCGCCAGCAGCCAACCTTTTGTTCGAGGCTCGTGGTCCAGCGGGAGGGCACAGACCCAGTACTTC. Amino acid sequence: CASSQPFVRGSWSSGRAQTQYF.

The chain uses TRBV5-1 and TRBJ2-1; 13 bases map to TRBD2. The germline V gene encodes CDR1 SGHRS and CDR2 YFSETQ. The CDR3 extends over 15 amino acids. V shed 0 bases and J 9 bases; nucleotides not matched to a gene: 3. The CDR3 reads CASSLAGTSGAEQFF. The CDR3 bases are TGCGCCAGCAGCTTGGCCGGGACTAGCGGGGCTGAGCAGTTCTTC. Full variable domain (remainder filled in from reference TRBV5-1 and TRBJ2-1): KAGVTQTPRYLIKTRGQQVTLSCSPISGHRSVSWYQQTPGQGLQFLFEYFSETQRNKGNFPGRFSGRQFSNSRSEMNVSTLELGDSALYLCASSLAGTSGAEQFFGPGTRLTVL.

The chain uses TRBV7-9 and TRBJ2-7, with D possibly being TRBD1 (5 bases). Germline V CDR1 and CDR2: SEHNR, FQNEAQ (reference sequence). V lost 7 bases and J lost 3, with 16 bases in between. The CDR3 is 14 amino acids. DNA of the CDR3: TGTGCCAGCAACGAGGCAGGGCTTGTCTACGAGCAGTACTTC. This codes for CASNEAGLVYEQYF.

CDR3 loop: CASRLEAGASSYEQYF. The CDR3 bases are TGTGCAAGTCGCTTAGAAGCGGGAGCCTCTTCCTACGAGCAGTACTTC. The chain employs TRBV12-2 and TRBJ2-7; TRBD2 is the table's D call and was not checked against the DNA. TRBV12-2 is described as a pseudogene. The CDR3 sequence is 16 residues long.

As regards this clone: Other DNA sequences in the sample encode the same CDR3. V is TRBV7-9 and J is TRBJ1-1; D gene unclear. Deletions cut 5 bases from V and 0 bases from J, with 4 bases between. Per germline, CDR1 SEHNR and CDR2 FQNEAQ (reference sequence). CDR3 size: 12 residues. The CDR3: CASSIMNTEAFF. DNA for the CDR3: TGTGCCAGCAGCATTATGAACACTGAAGCTTTCTTT. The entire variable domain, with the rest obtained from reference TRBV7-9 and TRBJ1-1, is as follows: DTGVSQNPRHKITKRGQNVTFRCDPISEHNRLYWYRQTLGQGPEFLTYFQNEAQLEKSRLLSDRFSAERPKGSFSTLEIQRTEQGDSAMYLCASSIMNTEAFFGQGTRLTVV.

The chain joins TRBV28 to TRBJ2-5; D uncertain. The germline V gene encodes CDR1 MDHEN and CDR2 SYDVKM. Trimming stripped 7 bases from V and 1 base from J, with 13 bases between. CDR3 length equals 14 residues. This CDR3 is CASTPVSLQETQYF. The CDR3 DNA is TGTGCCAGCACCCCGGTCTCTCTCCAAGAGACCCAGTACTTC.

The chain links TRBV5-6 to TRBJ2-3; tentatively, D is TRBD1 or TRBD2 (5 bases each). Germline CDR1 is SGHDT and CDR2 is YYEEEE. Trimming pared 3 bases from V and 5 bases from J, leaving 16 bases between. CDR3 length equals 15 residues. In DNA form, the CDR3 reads TGTGCCAGCAGCTCCGTTGGGGGACCTCTAGATACGCAGTATTTT. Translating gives CASSSVGGPLDTQYF.

The CDR3 sequence: CASFPVGTSGTGELFF. The CDR3 nucleotides are TGTGCCAGCTTCCCCGTCGGGACTAGCGGTACCGGGGAGCTGTTTTTT. V usage is TRBV28 and J usage is TRBJ2-2, with 11 positions matching TRBD2. V trimming: 8 bases; J trimming: 5 bases; junction bases outside the gene matches: 10. CDR3 length: 16 amino acids. CDR1 and CDR2 (germline): MDHEN, SYDVKM. Complete variable domain (other parts from reference TRBV28 and TRBJ2-2): DVKVTQSSRYLVKRTGEKVFLECVQDMDHENMFWYRQDPGLGLRLIYFSYDVKMKEKGDIPEGYSVSREKKERFSLILESASTNQTSMYLCASFPVGTSGTGELFFGEGSRLTVL.